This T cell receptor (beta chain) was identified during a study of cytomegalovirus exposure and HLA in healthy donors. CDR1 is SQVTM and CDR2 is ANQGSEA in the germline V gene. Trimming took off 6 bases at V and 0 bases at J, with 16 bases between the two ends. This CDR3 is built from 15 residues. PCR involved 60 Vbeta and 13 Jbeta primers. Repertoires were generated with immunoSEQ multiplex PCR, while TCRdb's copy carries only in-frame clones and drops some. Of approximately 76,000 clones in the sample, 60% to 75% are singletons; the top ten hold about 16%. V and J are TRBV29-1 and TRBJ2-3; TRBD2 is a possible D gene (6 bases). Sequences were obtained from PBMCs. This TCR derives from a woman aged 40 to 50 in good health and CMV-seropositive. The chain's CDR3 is CSVWDSTHSTDTQYF. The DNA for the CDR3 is TGCAGCGTCTGGGACTCAACCCATAGCACAGATACGCAGTATTTT.